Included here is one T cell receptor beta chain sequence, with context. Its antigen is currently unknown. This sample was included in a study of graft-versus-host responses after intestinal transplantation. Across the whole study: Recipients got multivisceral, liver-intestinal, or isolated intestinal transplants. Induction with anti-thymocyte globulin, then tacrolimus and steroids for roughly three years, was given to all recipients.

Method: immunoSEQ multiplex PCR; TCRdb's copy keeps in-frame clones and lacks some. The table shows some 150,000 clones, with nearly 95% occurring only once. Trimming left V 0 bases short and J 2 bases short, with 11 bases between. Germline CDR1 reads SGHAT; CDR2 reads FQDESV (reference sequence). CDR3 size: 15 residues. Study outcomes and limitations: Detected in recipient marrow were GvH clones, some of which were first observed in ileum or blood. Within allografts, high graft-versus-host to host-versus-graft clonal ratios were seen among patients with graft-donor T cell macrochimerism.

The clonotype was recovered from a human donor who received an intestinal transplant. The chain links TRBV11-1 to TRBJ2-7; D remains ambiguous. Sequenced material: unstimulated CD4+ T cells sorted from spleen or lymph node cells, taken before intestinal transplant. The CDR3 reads CASSLARGITYEQYF. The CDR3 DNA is TGTGCCAGCAGCTTAGCCCGAGGAATTACCTACGAGCAGTACTTC.